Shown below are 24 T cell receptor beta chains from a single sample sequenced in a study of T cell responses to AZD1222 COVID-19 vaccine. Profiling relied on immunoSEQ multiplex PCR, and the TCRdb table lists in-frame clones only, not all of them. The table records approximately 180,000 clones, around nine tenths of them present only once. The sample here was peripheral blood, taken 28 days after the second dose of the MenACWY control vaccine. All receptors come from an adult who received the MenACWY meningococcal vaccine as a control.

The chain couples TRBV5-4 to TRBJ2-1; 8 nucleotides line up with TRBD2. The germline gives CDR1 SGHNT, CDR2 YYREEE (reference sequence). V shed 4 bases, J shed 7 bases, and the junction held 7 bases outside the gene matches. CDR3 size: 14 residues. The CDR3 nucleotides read TGTGCCAGCAGCGCAGCGGGAGTCGGGAATGAGCAGTTCTTC. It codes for CASSAAGVGNEQFF.

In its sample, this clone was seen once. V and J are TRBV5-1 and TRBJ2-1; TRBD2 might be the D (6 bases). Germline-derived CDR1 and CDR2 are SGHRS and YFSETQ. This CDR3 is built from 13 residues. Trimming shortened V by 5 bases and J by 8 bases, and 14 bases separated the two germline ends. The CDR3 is CASRELASDEQFF. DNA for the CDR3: TGCGCCAGCAGGGAGCTAGCGTCGGATGAGCAGTTCTTC.

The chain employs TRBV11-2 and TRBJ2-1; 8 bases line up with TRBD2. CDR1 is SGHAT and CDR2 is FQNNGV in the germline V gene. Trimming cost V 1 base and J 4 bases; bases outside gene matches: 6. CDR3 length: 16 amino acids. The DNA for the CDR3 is TGTGCCAGCAGCTTAGTAATCGGGGGGGTTTACAATGAGCAGTTCTTC. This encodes CASSLVIGGVYNEQFF.

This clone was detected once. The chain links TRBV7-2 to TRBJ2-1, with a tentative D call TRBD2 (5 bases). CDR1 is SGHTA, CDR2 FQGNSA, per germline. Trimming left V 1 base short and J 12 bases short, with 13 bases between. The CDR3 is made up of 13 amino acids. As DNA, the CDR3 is TGTGCCAGCAGCTTAGAATCGGGGAGTGGGCAGTTCTTC. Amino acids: CASSLESGSGQFF.

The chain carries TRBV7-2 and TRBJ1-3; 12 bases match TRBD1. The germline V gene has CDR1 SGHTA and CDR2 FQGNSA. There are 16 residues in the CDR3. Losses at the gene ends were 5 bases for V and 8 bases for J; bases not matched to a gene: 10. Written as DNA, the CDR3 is TGTGCCAGCAGCCCACGGGACAGGGGGCGCGGAGACACCATATATTTT. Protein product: CASSPRDRGRGDTIYF. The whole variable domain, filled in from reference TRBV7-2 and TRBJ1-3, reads GAGVSQSPSNKVTEKGKDVELRCDPISGHTALYWYRQSLGQGLEFLIYFQGNSAPDKSGLPSDRFSAERTGGSVSTLTIQRTQQEDSAVYLCASSPRDRGRGDTIYFGEGSWLTVV.

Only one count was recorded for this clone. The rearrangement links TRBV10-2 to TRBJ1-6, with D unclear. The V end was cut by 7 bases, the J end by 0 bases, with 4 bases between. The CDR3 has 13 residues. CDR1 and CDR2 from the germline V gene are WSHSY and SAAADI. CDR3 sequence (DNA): TGCGCCAGCATGGTCTCCTATAATTCACCCCTCCACTTT. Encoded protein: CASMVSYNSPLHF.

The chain's CDR3 is CASSRGLAGAYEQYF. The CDR3 DNA reads TGCGCCAGCAGCCGGGGACTAGCGGGCGCTTACGAGCAGTACTTC. The chain links TRBV5-1 to TRBJ2-7; 12 nucleotides agree with TRBD2. The CDR3 loop spans 15 amino acids. Looked up from germline, CDR1 is SGHRS and CDR2 is YFSETQ. The trim removed 4 bases at V and 4 bases at J, leaving 6 bases unmatched.

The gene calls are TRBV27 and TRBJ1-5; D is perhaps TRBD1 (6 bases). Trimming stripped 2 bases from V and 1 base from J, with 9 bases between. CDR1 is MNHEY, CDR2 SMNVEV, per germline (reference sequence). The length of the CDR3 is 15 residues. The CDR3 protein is CASSLDRMSNQPQHF. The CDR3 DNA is TGTGCCAGCAGTTTAGACAGGATGAGCAATCAGCCCCAGCATTTT.

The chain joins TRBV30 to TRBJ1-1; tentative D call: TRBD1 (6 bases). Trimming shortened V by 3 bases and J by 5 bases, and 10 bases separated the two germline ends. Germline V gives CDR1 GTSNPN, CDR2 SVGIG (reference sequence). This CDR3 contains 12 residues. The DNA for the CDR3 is TGTGCCTGGAGCAGGGGTAGAACTGAAGCTTTCTTT. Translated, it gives CAWSRGRTEAFF.

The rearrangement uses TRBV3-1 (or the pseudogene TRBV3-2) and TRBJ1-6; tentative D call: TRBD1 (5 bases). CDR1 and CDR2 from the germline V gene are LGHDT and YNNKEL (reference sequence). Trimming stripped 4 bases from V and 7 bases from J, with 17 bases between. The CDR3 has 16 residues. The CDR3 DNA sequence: TGTGCCAGCAGCCTCGGGGGTTTAGGGATAAATTCACCCCTCCACTTT. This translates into CASSLGGLGINSPLHF.

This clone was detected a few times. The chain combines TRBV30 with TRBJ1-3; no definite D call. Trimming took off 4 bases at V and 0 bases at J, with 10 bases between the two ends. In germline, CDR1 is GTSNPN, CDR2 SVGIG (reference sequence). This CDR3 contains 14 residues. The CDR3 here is CAWKLGSSGNTIYF. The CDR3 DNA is TGTGCCTGGAAATTGGGCAGCTCTGGAAACACCATATATTTT.

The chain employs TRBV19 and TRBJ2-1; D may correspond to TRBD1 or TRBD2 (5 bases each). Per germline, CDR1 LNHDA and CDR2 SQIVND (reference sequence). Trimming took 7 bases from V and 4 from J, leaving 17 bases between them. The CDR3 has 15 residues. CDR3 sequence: CASMDRGQPYNEQFF. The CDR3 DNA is TGTGCCAGTATGGACCGGGGCCAGCCGTACAATGAGCAGTTCTTC.

The DNA of the CDR3 is TGTGCCAGCACTCTCCGCGGGGATTTCTACAATGAGCAGTTCTTC. It codes for CASTLRGDFYNEQFF. V usage is TRBV27 and J usage is TRBJ2-1; possible D gene TRBD2, 6 bases. Trimming took off 7 bases at V and 3 bases at J, with 16 bases between the two ends. The germline V gene has CDR1 MNHEY and CDR2 SMNVEV (reference sequence). This CDR3 spans 15 amino acids.

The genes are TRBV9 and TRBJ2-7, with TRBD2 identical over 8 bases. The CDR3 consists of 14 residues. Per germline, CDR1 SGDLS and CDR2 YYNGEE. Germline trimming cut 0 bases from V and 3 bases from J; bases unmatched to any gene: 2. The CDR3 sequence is CASSVGTSGYEQYF. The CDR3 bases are TGTGCCAGCAGCGTAGGCACTAGCGGCTACGAGCAGTACTTC.

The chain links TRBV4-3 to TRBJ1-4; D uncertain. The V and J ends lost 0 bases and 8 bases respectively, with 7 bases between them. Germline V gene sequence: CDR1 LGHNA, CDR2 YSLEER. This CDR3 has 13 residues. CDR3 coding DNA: TGCGCCAGCAGCCAAGATCGGGTGGAAAAACTGTTTTTT. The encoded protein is CASSQDRVEKLFF.

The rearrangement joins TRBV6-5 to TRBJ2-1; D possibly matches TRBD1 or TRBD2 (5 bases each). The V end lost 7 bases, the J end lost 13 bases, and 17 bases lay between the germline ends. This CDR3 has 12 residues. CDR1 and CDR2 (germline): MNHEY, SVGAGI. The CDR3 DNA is TGTGCCAGCACCCTGGGGGTAGGACCACAGTTCTTC. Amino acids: CASTLGVGPQFF.

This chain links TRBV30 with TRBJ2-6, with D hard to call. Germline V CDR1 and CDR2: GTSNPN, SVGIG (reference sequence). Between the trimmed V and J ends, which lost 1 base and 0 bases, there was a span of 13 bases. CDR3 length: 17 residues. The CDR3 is CAWSGQERSSGANVLTF. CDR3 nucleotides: TGTGCCTGGAGTGGGCAGGAAAGAAGCTCTGGGGCCAACGTCCTGACTTTC.

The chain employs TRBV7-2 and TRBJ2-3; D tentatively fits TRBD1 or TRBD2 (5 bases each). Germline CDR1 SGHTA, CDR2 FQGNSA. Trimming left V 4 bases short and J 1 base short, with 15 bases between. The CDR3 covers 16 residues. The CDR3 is CASSSGLSRGTDTQYF. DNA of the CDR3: TGTGCCAGCAGCTCCGGACTCTCCAGGGGCACAGATACGCAGTATTTT. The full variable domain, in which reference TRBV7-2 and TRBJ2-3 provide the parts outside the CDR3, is GAGVSQSPSNKVTEKGKDVELRCDPISGHTALYWYRQSLGQGLEFLIYFQGNSAPDKSGLPSDRFSAERTGGSVSTLTIQRTQQEDSAVYLCASSSGLSRGTDTQYFGPGTRLTVL.

CDR3 nucleotides: TGTGCCAGTAGCTCCGCCTGGGGAGGGCGCACAGATACGCAGTATTTT. Amino acid sequence: CASSSAWGGRTDTQYF. This rearrangement joins TRBV19 to TRBJ2-3; TRBD2 matches 7 bases. The CDR3 is 16 residues long. Germline CDR1 and CDR2: LNHDA and SQIVND (reference sequence). J gave up 1 base and V 6 bases, and 10 bases lay outside the gene matches.

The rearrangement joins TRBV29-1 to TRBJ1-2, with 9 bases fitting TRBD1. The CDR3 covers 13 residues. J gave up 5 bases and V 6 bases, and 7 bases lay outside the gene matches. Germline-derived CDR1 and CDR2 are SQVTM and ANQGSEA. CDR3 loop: CSVRTGDGYGYTF. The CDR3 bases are TGCAGCGTGCGGACAGGGGATGGATATGGCTACACCTTC. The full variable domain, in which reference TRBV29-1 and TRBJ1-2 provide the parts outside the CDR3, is SAVISQKPSRDICQRGTSLTIQCQVDSQVTMMFWYRQQPGQSLTLIATANQGSEATYESGFVIDKFPISRPNLTFSTLTVSNMSPEDSSIYLCSVRTGDGYGYTFGSGTRLTVV.

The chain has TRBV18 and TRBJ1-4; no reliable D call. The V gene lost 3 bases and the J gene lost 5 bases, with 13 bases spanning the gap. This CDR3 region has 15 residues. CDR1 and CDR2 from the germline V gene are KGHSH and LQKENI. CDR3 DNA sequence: TGTGCCAGCTCACCCACGGCGGGTTTAAATGAAAAACTGTTTTTT. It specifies CASSPTAGLNEKLFF.

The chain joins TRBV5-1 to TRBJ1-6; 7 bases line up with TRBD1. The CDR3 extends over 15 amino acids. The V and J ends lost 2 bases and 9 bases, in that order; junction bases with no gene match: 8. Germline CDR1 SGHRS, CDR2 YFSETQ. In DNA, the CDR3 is TGCGCCAGCAGCTTCGACAGGGCGGTTGGTTCACCCCTCCACTTT. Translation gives CASSFDRAVGSPLHF.

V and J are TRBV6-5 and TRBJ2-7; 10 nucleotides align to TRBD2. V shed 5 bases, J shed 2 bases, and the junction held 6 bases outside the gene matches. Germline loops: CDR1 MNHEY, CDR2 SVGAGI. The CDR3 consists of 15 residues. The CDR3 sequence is CASSKTSGWTYEQYF. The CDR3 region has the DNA TGTGCCAGCAGTAAGACTAGCGGGTGGACCTACGAGCAGTACTTC.

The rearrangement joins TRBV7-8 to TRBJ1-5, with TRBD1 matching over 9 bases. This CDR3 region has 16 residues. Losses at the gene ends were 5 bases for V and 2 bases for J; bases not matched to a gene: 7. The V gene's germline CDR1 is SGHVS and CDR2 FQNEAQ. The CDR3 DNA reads TGTGCCAGCAGCCCGACAGGGGGTTTACGCAATCAGCCCCAGCATTTT. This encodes CASSPTGGLRNQPQHF. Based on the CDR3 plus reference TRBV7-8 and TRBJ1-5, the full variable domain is GAGVSQSPRYKVAKRGQDVALRCDPISGHVSLFWYQQALGQGPEFLTYFQNEAQLDKSGLPSDRFFAERPEGSVSTLKIQRTQQEDSAVYLCASSPTGGLRNQPQHFGDGTRLSIL.